The sequence of this TCR beta chain was determined in a study of glioma-infiltrating T cells. Study-level results: Tissue-blood divergence was below expectation in non-neoplastic patients, above in gliomas. A blood CDR3 motif signature was depleted in highly divergent patients.

The CDR3 runs 16 residues. Looked up from germline, CDR1 is MNHEY and CDR2 is SMNVEV (reference sequence). V shed 4 bases and J shed 7 bases, with 21 bases lying between them. The iRepertoire nested amplicon-rescue multiplex PCR amplified TCR alpha and beta CDR3s from RNA. TCRdb processed the multiplex PCR reads anew with MiXCR; each CDR3 protein has one entry. Among fewer than 500,000 distinct CDR3 sequences, roughly two fifths were seen once, and the ten largest hold around 12%. The sample holds many counts of this clonotype. Its specificity is not known. This TCR was recovered from a human donor with low-grade glioma or glioblastoma, undergoing nonglioma brain surgery, or in good health (not recorded which). The V and J genes are TRBV27 and TRBJ2-3; a possible D gene is TRBD1 (6 bases). Sequenced material: glioma tissue, nonneoplastic brain tissue, or PBMCs (not recorded which). In nucleotides, the CDR3 is TGTGCCAGCAGTTCTCCTCTCAGGGGACCCACGTATACGCAGTATTTT. It is translated as CASSSPLRGPTYTQYF.